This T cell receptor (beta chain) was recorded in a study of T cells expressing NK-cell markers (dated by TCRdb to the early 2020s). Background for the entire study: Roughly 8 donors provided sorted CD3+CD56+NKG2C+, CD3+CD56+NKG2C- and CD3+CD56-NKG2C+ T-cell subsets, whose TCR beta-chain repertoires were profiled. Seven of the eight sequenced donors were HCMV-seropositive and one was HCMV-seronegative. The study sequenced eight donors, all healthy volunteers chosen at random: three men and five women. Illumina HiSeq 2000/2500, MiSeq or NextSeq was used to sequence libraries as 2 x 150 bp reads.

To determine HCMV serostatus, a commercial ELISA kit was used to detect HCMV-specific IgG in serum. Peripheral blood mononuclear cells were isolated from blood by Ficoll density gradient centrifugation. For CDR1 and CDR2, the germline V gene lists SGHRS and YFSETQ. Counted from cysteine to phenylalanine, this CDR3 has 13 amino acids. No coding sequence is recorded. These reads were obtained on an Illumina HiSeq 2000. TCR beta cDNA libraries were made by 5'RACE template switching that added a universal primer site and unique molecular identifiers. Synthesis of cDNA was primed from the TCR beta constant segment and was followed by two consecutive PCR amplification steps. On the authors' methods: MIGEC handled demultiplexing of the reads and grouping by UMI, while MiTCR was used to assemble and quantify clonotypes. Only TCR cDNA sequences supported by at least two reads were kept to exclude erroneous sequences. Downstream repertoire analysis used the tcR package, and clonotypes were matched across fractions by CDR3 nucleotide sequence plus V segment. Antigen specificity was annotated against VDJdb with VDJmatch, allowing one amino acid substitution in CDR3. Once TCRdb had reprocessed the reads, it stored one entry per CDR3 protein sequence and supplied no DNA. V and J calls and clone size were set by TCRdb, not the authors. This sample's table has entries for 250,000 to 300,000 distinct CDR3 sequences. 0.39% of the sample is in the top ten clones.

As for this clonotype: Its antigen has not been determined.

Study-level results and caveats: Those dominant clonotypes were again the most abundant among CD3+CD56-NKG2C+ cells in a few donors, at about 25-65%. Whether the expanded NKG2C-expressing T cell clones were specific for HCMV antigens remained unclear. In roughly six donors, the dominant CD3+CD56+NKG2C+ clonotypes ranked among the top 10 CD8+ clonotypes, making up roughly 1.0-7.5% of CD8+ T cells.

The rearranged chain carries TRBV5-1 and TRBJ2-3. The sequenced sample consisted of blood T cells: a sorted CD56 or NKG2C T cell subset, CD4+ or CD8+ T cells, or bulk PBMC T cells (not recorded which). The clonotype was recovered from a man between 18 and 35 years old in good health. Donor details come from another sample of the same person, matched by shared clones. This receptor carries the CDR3 CASRSAGTDTQYF.